This entry lists 2 T cell receptor beta chains sequenced from one sample in a study of radiotherapy plus CTLA-4 blockade in lung cancer. Clones were read by immunoSEQ multiplex PCR, and TCRdb kept only the in-frame ones, dropping some. Of approximately 85,000 clones listed, around 86% are singletons. The sample consisted of peripheral blood, taken from a patient treated with radiotherapy plus ipilimumab. Source of these receptors: a human donor with non-small cell lung cancer who had a partial response to radiotherapy plus ipilimumab.

V and J are TRBV6-1 and TRBJ2-1, with a possible D match to TRBD2 (5 bases). Trimming removed 1 base at V and 4 bases at J, with 14 bases between. Germline CDR1 is MNHNS and CDR2 is SASEGT. The CDR3 length is 16 residues. The CDR3 sequence is CASSEVRGLSYNEQFF. CDR3 DNA sequence: TGTGCCAGCAGTGAAGTTAGAGGACTTTCTTACAATGAGCAGTTCTTC.

This sequence joins TRBV10-3 and TRBJ1-1, with 7 bases matching TRBD1. With 6 bases clipped from V and 0 bases from J, the junction kept 4 bases outside the gene matches. Germline V gene lookup returns CDR1 ENHRY and CDR2 SYGVKD. This CDR3 has 14 residues. The CDR3 DNA is TGTGCCATCAGCTACAGGGGACTGAACACTGAAGCTTTCTTT. It specifies CAISYRGLNTEAFF.